Here is one T cell receptor (beta chain) with its context. The antigen remains undetermined. Looked up from germline, CDR1 is GTSNPN and CDR2 is SVGIG (reference sequence). This CDR3 is built from 12 residues. Trimming removed 1 base from V and 5 bases from J, with 6 bases in between. The record originates from a study of cytomegalovirus exposure and HLA in healthy donors. The PCR was carried out with 60 Vbeta primers and 13 Jbeta primers. Libraries were prepared by immunoSEQ multiplex PCR; TCRdb keeps only in-frame clonotypes and omits some of them. This table has tens of thousands of clones, 65% to 85% appearing once. General observations from the study: Previously analyzed data showed that most TCR beta V segments were productive at a frequency of about 87% or about 30%.

The chain employs TRBV30 and TRBJ2-1; no clear D gene. Input material: PBMCs. The source of this sequence is a woman aged 25-40 years in good health and CMV-seronegative. The CDR3 spells CAWSANHNEQFF. Here the CDR3 DNA reads TGTGCCTGGAGTGCCAATCACAATGAGCAGTTCTTC.